The clone carrying this TCR beta chain was seen once. The method was immunoSEQ multiplex PCR; TCRdb's version includes in-frame clones alone and lacks a portion of them. The table includes about 79,000 clones, 93% detected once. The V gene's germline CDR1 is SGHTA and CDR2 FQGNSA. V lost 1 base, J lost 2 bases, and 10 bases lay in between. The CDR3 sequence is 15 residues long. This record comes from a study of T cell changes during pregnancy in multiple sclerosis. The rearrangement uses TRBV7-2 and TRBJ2-3; possibly TRBD1 for D (5 bases). The sequence was obtained from a female donor in good health, enrolled as a control in a pregnancy study. Source: peripheral blood, taken in the second trimester of pregnancy. CDR3: CASSLVDRNTDTQYF. The CDR3 bases are TGTGCCAGCAGCTTAGTAGACAGAAACACAGATACGCAGTATTTT.